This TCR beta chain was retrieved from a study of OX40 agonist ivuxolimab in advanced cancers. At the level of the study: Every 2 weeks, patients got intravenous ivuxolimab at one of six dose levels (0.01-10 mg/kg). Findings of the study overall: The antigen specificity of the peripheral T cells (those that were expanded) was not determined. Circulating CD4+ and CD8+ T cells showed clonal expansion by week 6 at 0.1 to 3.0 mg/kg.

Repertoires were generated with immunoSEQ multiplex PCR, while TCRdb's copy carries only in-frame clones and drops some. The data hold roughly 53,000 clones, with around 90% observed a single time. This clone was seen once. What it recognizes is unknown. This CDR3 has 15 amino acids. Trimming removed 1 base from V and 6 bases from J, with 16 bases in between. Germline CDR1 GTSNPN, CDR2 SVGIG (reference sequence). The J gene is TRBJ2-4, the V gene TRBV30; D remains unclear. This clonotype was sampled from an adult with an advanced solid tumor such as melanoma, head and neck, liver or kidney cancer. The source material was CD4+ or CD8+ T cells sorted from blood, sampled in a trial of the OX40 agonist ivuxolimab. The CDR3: CAWSAPFMVGNIQYF. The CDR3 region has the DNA TGTGCCTGGAGTGCACCGTTTATGGTGGGAAACATTCAGTACTTC. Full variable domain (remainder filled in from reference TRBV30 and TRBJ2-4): SQTIHQWPATLVQPVGSPLSLECTVEGTSNPNLYWYRQAAGRGLQLLFYSVGIGQISSEVPQNLSASRPQDRQFILSSKKLLLSDSGFYLCAWSAPFMVGNIQYFGAGTRLSVL.